The rows below give T cell receptor beta chains drawn from one sample of a study of cytomegalovirus exposure and HLA in healthy donors. This table comes from immunoSEQ multiplex PCR, and its TCRdb copy is limited to in-frame clones, with some not included. The sample contains some 180,000 clones, 70% to 85% of which appear only once. Sequences were obtained from PBMCs. These receptors were obtained from a woman aged 60-75 years in good health and CMV-seropositive. The CDR3 runs from the conserved cysteine through the conserved F or W. The order of the fields is V gene, J gene, D gene, clone size, CDR3 protein, CDR3 DNA. The D gene is left open where the match is weak. A clone size is listed for some rows: how often the clone was seen (once, few, many), or a class if it is expanded.

TRBV29-1	TRBJ2-2	TRBD1	.	CSVAMGQGGELFF	TGCAGCGTTGCCATGGGACAGGGCGGGGAGCTGTTTTTT
TRBV5-1	TRBJ2-1	.	.	CASSLGLQGINEQFF	TGCGCCAGCAGCTTGGGTTTGCAGGGGATCAATGAGCAGTTCTTC
TRBV9	TRBJ2-3	.	.	CASTNEGVDTQYF	TGTGCCAGCACCAATGAAGGAGTCGATACGCAGTATTTT
TRBV30	TRBJ2-7	TRBD1	.	CAWSVRVWGQGAYEQYF	TGTGCCTGGAGTGTACGGGTGTGGGGACAGGGAGCCTACGAGCAGTACTTC
TRBV7-2	TRBJ2-2	.	.	CASSMTGAANTGELFF	TGTGCCAGCAGCATGACAGGAGCTGCGAACACCGGGGAGCTGTTTTTT
TRBV5-1	TRBJ1-2	TRBD1	few	CASSLSQQGALGYTF	TGCGCCAGCAGCTTGAGTCAACAGGGGGCGCTTGGCTACACCTTC
TRBV5-1	TRBJ2-7	.	.	CASSLSQGNLEQYF	TGCGCCAGCAGCTTGAGTCAGGGCAACCTCGAGCAGTACTTC
TRBV7-8	TRBJ1-1	TRBD1	.	CASSTRTGMTEAFF	TGTGCCAGCAGCACCCGGACAGGGATGACTGAAGCTTTCTTT
TRBV4-1	TRBJ1-1	.	.	CASSRIRAYTEAFF	TGCGCCAGCAGCCGCATCAGGGCCTACACTGAAGCTTTCTTT
TRBV15	TRBJ2-5	TRBD1	.	CATSEGQGRETQYF	TGTGCCACCAGCGAGGGACAGGGTAGGGAGACCCAGTACTTC
TRBV27	TRBJ1-4	.	.	CASSLSLLGVGELFF	TGTGCCAGCAGTTTATCATTGTTGGGCGTGGGAGAACTGTTTTTT
TRBV13	TRBJ2-7	TRBD2	.	CASSLGRGAGGLREQYF	TGTGCCAGCAGCTTAGGCCGTGGTGCGGGGGGCCTCCGCGAGCAGTACTTC
TRBV6-1	TRBJ2-5	TRBD2	.	CASRLAGGETQYF	TGTGCCAGCAGACTAGCGGGAGGGGAGACCCAGTACTTC
TRBV20-1	TRBJ2-3	.	.	CSASRGDTQYF	TGCAGTGCTAGTAGGGGAGATACGCAGTATTTT
TRBV5-6	TRBJ2-3	TRBD1	.	CASSSPGVDRGEDTQYF	TGTGCCAGCAGCTCCCCCGGGGTGGACAGGGGGGAAGATACGCAGTATTTT
TRBV6-5	TRBJ1-1	TRBD1	.	CASSRDSRTEAFF	TGTGCCAGCAGTCGGGACAGCCGGACTGAAGCTTTCTTT
TRBV10-3	TRBJ1-3	.	.	CAITDTFSGNTIYF	TGTGCCATCACCGACACCTTCTCTGGAAACACCATATATTTT
TRBV6-1	TRBJ2-1	.	.	CASSEGAEAYNEQFF	TGTGCCAGCAGCGAAGGCGCGGAAGCGTACAATGAGCAGTTCTTC
TRBV13	TRBJ2-3	TRBD2	.	CASSLAWRGSTDTQYF	TGTGCCAGCAGCTTAGCGTGGCGGGGGAGCACAGATACGCAGTATTTT
TRBV7-2	TRBJ2-1	TRBD1	few	CASSLETGEKFF	TGTGCCAGCAGCTTAGAAACAGGGGAAAAGTTCTTC
TRBV2	TRBJ2-1	.	.	CASSPQIRVSEQFF	TGTGCCAGCAGTCCACAAATCAGGGTGAGTGAGCAGTTCTTC
TRBV18	TRBJ2-7	TRBD2	few	CASSPPSGGSSYEQYF	TGTGCCAGCTCACCACCGTCGGGGGGAAGCTCCTACGAGCAGTACTTC
TRBV6-1	TRBJ1-2	.	.	CASSESGRLGYGYTF	TGTGCCAGCAGTGAAAGCGGGCGGCTGGGCTATGGCTACACCTTC
TRBV9	TRBJ2-5	.	.	CASSPRKGRGWETQYF	TGTGCCAGCAGCCCCCGCAAGGGGCGGGGATGGGAGACCCAGTACTTC
TRBV6-4	TRBJ2-3	TRBD2	.	CARGNGGRATDTQYF	TGTGCCAGGGGTAATGGCGGGAGGGCCACAGATACGCAGTATTTT
TRBV9	TRBJ2-2	.	.	CASSVIANTGELFF	TGTGCCAGCAGCGTTATAGCGAACACCGGGGAGCTGTTTTTT
TRBV18	TRBJ2-2	.	.	CASAIWEVAGELFF	TGTGCCAGCGCGATTTGGGAGGTGGCCGGGGAGCTGTTTTTT